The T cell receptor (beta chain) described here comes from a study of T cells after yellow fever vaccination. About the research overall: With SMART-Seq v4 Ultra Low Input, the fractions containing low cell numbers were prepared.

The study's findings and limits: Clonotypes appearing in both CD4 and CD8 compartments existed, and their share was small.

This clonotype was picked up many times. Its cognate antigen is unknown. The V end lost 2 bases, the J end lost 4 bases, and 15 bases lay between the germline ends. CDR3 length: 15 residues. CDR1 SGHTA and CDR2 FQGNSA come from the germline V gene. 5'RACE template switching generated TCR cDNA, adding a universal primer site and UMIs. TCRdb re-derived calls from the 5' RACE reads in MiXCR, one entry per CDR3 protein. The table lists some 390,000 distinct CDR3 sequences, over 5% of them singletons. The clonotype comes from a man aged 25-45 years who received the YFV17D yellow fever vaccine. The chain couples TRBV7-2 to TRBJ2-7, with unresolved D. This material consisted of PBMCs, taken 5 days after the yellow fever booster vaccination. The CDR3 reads CASSLFMSLGYEQYF. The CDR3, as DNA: TGTGCCAGCAGCTTATTCATGTCGTTAGGGTACGAGCAGTACTTC.